The clone carrying this TCR beta chain was picked up one time. Seattle researchers signed up patients amid active infection and tracked them longitudinally. This sample was included in a study of blood T cell repertoires in COVID-19. Study in general: Acute and convalescent COVID-19 specimens originated in the United States, Italy and Spain. In each case, the material was cDNA or gDNA derived from T cells, B-cell-depleted T cells, or PBMCs.

Methods used by the authors: Amplification from reference gene primers served as the basis for estimated nucleated cell counts. Clones were read by immunoSEQ multiplex PCR, and TCRdb kept only the in-frame ones, dropping some. V, J and clone size reflect that table, while D and trimming were determined from the DNA. The sample holds about 530,000 clones, around nine tenths seen once. The V gene lost 4 bases and the J gene lost 5 bases, with 8 bases spanning the gap. Germline V CDR1 and CDR2: MNHEY, SVGEGT. The CDR3 is 12 residues long. The TCR comes from a woman aged 45 to 65 with COVID-19, enrolled during active disease. Sequencing was done on a sample of peripheral blood. This sequence joins TRBV6-2 or TRBV6-3 and TRBJ1-2, with D possibly TRBD1 on 6 matching bases. CDR3: CASSLRGYGYTF. For the CDR3, the DNA is TGTGCCAGCAGTTTGAGGGGGTATGGCTACACCTTC.